In its sample, the clone carrying this TCR beta chain was seen a few times. What it recognizes is unknown. Every contributor of samples was a Caucasian grown-up residing in Nashville, Tennessee. CDR1 is MDHEN, CDR2 SYDVKM, per germline. CDR3 size: 15 residues. The V gene end was trimmed by 6 bases and the J gene end by 6 bases; junction bases not matched to a gene: 13. DNA input for the unsorted PBMC replicate PCRs was around 0.3 ug, about 32,000 T cell genomes. Repertoires were generated with immunoSEQ multiplex PCR, while TCRdb's copy carries only in-frame clones and drops some. Found here are around 440,000 clones, around 77% of them singletons; the top ten hold 12%. The record originates from a study of shared clonotypes between healthy human individuals. Study outcomes and limitations: An expected dependence of interdonor clonotype sharing on sequencing depth was noted. The represented genetic and exposure-history diversity was limited by the small number of donors.

The chain uses TRBV28 and TRBJ1-1, with 7 bases fitting TRBD1. The sequencing sample was made of PBMCs. This receptor was obtained from a woman aged 40 to 49 in good health. Some clones in this sample may be carry-over from other donors' samples. CDR3 amino acids: CASSPSEGARAEAFF. The CDR3 DNA is TGTGCCAGCAGCCCATCGGAGGGGGCTAGGGCTGAAGCTTTCTTT.